The 3 T cell receptor beta chains in this list originate from one sample, sequenced in a study of cytomegalovirus exposure and HLA in healthy donors. Use of 60 Vbeta and 13 Jbeta primers characterized the PCR. Assay: immunoSEQ multiplex PCR; the TCRdb copy retains only in-frame clones and omits some. Its clone listing holds some 120,000 clones. Specimen: PBMCs. The receptors here all came from a man aged 25 to 40 in good health and CMV-seronegative.

The CDR3 sequence is CASSFQGKGNTIYF. CDR3 sequence (DNA): TGCGCCAGCAGCTTCCAGGGAAAAGGAAACACCATATATTTT. The chain has TRBV5-1 and TRBJ1-3; possibly TRBD1 for D (5 bases). The CDR3 is 14 residues long. Germline assignment: CDR1 SGHRS and CDR2 YFSETQ. Trimming took off 2 bases at V and 4 bases at J, with 10 bases between the two ends.

This chain connects TRBV28 to TRBJ2-5, with 13 bases identical to TRBD2. CDR1 is MDHEN, CDR2 SYDVKM, per germline. The ends lost 6 bases at V and 4 bases at J; junction bases unmatched: 11. This CDR3 spans 17 amino acids. CDR3 nucleotide sequence: TGTGCCAGCAGGCCGGGACTAGCGGGGAAGGTGGGAGAGACCCAGTACTTC. Protein product: CASRPGLAGKVGETQYF.

V is TRBV27 and J is TRBJ2-7, with TRBD1 matching over 11 bases. J lost 5 bases, V lost 2 bases, and 5 bases had no gene match. Germline CDR1 is MNHEY and CDR2 is SMNVEV (reference sequence). There are 15 residues in the CDR3. CDR3 in amino acids: CASSLRTGGENEQYF. The CDR3 bases are TGTGCCAGCAGTTTACGGACAGGGGGCGAGAACGAGCAGTACTTC.